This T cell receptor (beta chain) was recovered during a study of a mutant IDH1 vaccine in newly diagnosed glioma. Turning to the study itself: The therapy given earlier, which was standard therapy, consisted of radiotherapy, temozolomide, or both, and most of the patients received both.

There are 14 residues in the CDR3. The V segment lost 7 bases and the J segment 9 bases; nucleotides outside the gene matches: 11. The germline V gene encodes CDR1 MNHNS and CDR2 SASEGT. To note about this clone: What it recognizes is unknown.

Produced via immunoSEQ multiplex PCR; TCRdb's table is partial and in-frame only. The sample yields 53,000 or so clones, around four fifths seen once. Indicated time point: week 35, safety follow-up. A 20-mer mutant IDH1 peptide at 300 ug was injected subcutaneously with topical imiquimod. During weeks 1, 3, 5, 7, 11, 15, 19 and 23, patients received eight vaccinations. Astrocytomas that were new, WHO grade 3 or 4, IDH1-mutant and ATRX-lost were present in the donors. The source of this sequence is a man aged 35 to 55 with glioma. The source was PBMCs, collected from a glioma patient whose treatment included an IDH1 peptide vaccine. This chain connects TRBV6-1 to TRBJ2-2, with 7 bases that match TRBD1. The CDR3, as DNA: TGTGCCAGCACCCGGGACAGATCTCCCCGGGAGCTGTTTTTT. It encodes CASTRDRSPRELFF.